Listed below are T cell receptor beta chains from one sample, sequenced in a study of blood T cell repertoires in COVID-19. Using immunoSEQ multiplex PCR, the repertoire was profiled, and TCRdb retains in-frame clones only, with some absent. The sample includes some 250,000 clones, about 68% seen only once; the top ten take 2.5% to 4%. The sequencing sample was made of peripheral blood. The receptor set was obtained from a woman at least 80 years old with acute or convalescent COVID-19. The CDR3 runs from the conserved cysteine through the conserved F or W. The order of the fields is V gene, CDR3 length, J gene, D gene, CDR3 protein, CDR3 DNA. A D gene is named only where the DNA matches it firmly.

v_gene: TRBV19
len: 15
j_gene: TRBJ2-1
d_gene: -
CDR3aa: CASSPGTRNYNEQFF
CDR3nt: TGTGCCAGTAGCCCCGGGACACGAAACTACAATGAGCAGTTCTTC

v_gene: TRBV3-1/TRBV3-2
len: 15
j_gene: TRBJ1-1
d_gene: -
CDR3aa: CASSPQGNSGTEAFF
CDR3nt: TGTGCCAGCAGCCCCCAGGGTAACAGTGGCACTGAAGCTTTCTTT

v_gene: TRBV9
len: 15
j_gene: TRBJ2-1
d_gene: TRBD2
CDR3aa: CASSASGTRDNEQFF
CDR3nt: TGTGCCAGCAGCGCGTCCGGGACTAGAGACAATGAGCAGTTCTTC

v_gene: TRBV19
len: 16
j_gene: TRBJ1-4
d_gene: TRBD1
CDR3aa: CASRAGDRGNNEKLFF
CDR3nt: TGTGCCAGTAGGGCAGGGGACAGGGGAAATAATGAAAAACTGTTTTTT

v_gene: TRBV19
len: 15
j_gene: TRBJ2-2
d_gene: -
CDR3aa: CASSMSPVKIGELFF
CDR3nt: TGTGCCAGTAGTATGTCACCAGTCAAGATAGGGGAGCTGTTTTTT

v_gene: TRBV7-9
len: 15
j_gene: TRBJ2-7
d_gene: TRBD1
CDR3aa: CASSLAGGPGPGGYF
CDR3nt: TGTGCCAGCAGCTTGGCGGGCGGACCTGGGCCAGGGGGGTACTTC

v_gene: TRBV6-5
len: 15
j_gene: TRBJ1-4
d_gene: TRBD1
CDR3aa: CASSLLGTVNEKLFF
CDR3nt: TGTGCCAGCAGTCTCCTAGGGACAGTTAATGAAAAACTGTTTTTT

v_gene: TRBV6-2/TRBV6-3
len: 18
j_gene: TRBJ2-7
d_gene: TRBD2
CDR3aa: CASSSLGGGASGQYEQYF
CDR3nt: TGTGCCAGCAGTTCCCTCGGCGGGGGGGCCTCGGGGCAATACGAGCAGTACTTC

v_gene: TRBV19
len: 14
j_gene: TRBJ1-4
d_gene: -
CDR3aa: CASSMWGRVEKLFF
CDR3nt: TGTGCCAGTAGTATGTGGGGGCGAGTTGAAAAACTGTTTTTT

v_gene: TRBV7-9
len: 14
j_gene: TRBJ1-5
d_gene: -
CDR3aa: CASSPGRSNQPQHF
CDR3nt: TGTGCCAGCTCCCCGGGTAGGAGCAATCAGCCCCAGCATTTT